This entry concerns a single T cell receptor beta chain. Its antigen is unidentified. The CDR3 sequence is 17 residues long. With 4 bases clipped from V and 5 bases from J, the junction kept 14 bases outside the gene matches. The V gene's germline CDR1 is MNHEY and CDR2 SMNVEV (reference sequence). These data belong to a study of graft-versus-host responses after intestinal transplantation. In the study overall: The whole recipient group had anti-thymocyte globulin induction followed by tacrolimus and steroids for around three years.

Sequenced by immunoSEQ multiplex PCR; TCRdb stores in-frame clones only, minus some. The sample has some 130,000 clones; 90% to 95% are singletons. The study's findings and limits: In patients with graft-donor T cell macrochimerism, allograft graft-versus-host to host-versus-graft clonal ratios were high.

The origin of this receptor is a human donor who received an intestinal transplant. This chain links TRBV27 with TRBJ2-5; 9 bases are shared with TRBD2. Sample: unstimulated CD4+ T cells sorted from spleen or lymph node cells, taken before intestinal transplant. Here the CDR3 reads CASSSSSLAGLGETQYF. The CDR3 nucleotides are TGTGCCAGCAGTTCGTCATCCCTAGCGGGATTAGGGGAGACCCAGTACTTC.